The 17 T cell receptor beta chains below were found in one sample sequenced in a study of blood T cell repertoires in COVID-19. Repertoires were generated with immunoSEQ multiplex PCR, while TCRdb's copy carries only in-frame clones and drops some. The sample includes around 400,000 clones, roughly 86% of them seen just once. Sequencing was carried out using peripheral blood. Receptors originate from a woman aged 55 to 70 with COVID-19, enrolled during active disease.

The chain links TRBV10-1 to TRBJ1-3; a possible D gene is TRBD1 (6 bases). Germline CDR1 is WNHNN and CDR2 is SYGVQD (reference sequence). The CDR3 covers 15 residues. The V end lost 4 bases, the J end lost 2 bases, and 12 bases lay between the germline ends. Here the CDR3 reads CASSVDRRPGNTIYF. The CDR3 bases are TGCGCCAGCAGTGTCGACAGGCGCCCTGGAAACACCATATATTTT.

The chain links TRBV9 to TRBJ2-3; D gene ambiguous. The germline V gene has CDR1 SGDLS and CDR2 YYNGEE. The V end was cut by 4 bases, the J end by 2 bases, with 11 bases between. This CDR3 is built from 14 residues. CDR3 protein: CASSPRQHTDTQYF. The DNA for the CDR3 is TGTGCCAGCAGCCCGAGGCAGCACACAGATACGCAGTATTTT. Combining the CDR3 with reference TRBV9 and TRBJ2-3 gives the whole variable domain DSGVTQTPKHLITATGQRVTLRCSPRSGDLSVYWYQQSLDQGLQFLIQYYNGEERAKGNILERFSAQQFPDLHSELNLSSLELGDSALYFCASSPRQHTDTQYFGPGTRLTVL.

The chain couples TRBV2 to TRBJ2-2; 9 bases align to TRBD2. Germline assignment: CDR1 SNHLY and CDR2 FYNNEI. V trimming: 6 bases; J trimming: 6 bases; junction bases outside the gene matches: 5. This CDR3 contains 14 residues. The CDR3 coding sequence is TGTGCCAGCAGGGGACTAGCTATCTCCGGGGAGCTGTTTTTT. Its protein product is CASRGLAISGELFF.

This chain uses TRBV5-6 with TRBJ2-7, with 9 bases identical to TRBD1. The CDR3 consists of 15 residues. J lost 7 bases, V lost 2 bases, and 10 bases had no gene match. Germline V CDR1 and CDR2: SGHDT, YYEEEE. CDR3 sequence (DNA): TGTGCCAGCAGCTTCACGACAGGGGGAGGAGGGGAGCAGTACTTC. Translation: CASSFTTGGGGEQYF. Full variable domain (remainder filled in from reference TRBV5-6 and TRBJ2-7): DAGVTQSPTHLIKTRGQQVTLRCSPKSGHDTVSWYQQALGQGPQFIFQYYEEEERQRGNFPDRFSGHQFPNYSSELNVNALLLGDSALYLCASSFTTGGGGEQYFGPGTRLTVT.

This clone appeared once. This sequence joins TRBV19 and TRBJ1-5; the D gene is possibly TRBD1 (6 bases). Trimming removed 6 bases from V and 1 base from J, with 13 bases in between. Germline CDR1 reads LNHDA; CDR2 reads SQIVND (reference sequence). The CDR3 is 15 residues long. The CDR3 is CASRPGGPSNQPQHF. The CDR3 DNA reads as TGTGCCAGTAGGCCCGGGGGGCCGAGCAATCAGCCCCAGCATTTT.

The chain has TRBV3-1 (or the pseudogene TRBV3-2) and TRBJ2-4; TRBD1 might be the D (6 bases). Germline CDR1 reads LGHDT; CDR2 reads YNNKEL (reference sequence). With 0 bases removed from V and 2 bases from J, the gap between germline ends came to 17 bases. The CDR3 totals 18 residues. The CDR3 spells CASSQESGPRGSKNIQYF. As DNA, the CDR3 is TGTGCCAGCAGCCAAGAGAGTGGGCCAAGGGGGTCCAAAAACATTCAGTACTTC.

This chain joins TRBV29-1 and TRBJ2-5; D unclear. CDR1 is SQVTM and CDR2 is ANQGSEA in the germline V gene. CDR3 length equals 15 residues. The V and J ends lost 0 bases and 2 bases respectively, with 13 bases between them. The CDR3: CSVEEVSRVQETQYF. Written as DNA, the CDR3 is TGCAGCGTTGAAGAGGTATCACGGGTTCAAGAGACCCAGTACTTC. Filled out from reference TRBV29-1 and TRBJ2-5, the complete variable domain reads SAVISQKPSRDICQRGTSLTIQCQVDSQVTMMFWYRQQPGQSLTLIATANQGSEATYESGFVIDKFPISRPNLTFSTLTVSNMSPEDSSIYLCSVEEVSRVQETQYFGPGTRLLVL.

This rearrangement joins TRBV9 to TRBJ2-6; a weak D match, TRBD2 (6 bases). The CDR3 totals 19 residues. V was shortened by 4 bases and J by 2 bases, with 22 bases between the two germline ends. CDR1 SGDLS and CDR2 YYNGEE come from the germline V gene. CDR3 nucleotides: TGTGCCAGCAGCCCTAGCGAAGGGACCTTCTACCCTGGGGCCAACGTCCTGACTTTC. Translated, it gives CASSPSEGTFYPGANVLTF.

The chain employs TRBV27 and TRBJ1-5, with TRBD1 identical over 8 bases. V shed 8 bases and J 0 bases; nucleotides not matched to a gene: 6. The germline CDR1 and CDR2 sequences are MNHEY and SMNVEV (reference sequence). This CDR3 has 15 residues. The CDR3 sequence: CASPDRDYSNQPQHF. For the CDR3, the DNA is TGTGCCAGCCCGGACAGGGACTATAGCAATCAGCCCCAGCATTTT.

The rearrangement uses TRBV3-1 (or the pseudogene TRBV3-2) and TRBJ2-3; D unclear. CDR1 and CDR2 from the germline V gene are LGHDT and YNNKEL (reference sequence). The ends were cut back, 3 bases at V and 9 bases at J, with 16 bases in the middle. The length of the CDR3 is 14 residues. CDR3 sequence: CASSQRSLPATQYF. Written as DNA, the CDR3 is TGTGCCAGCAGCCAGAGGTCCCTCCCGGCGACGCAGTATTTT.

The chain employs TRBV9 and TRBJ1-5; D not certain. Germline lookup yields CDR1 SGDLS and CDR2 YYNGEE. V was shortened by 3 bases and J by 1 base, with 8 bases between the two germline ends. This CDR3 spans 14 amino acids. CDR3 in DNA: TGTGCCAGCAGCGGGGCTCGAAGCAATCAGCCCCAGCATTTT. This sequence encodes CASSGARSNQPQHF.

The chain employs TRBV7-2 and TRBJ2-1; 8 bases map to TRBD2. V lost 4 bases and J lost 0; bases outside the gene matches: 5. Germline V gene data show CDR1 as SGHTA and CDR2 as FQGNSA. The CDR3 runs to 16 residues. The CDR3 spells CASSSQAGASYNEQFF. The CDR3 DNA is TGTGCCAGCAGCTCCCAAGCGGGGGCCTCCTACAATGAGCAGTTCTTC.

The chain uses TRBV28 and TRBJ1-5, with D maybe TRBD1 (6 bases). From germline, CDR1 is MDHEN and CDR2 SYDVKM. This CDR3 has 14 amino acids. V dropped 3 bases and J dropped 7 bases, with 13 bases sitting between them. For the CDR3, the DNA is TGTGCCAGCAGTTTCTCAGGGGATCGGCAGCCCCAGCATTTT. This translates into CASSFSGDRQPQHF.

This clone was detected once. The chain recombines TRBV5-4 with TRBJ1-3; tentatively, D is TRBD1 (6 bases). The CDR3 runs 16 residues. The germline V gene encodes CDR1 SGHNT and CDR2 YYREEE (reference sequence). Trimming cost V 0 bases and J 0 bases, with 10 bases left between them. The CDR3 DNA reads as TGTGCCAGCAGCTTGGGACAGGAGTTCTCTGGAAACACCATATATTTT. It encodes CASSLGQEFSGNTIYF.

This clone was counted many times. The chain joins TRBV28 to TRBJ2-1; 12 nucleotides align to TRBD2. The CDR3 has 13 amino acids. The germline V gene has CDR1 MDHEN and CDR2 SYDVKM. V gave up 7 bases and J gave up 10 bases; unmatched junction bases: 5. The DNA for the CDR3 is TGTGCCAGCACCCAAACTAGCGGGGGGGAGCAGTTCTTC. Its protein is CASTQTSGGEQFF.

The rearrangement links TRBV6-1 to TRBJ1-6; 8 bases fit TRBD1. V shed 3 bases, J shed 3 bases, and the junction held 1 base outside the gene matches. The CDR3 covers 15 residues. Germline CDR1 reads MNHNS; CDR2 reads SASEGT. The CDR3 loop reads CASSDGQGYNSPLHF. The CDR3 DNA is TGTGCCAGCAGTGATGGACAGGGCTATAATTCACCCCTCCACTTT.

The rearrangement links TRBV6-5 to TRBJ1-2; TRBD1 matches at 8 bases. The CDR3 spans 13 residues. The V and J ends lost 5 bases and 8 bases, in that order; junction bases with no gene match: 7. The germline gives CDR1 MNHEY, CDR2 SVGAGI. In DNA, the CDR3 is TGTGCCAGCAGTATCGACAGGGGAGGCGGCTACACCTTC. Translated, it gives CASSIDRGGGYTF.